The 31 T cell receptor beta chains reported below all come from one sample, sequenced in a study of cytomegalovirus exposure and HLA in healthy donors. It was with 60 Vbeta and 13 Jbeta primers that the PCR ran. TCRdb's table, derived via immunoSEQ multiplex PCR, lists solely in-frame clones and lacks some. The data contain 160,000 or so clones, more than 65% of them singletons. Sequencing was carried out using PBMCs. Receptors were obtained from a woman in her 50s in good health and CMV-seronegative.

V gene TRBV18 combines with J gene TRBJ2-7; TRBD1 might be the D (5 bases). CDR1 KGHSH and CDR2 LQKENI come from the germline V gene. The V gene lost 3 bases and the J gene lost 0 bases, with 9 bases spanning the gap. This CDR3 comprises 14 residues. CDR3 nucleotide sequence: TGTGCCAGCTCACCTCCAGGGTCCTCCTACGAGCAGTACTTC. It codes for CASSPPGSSYEQYF.

This clone was recorded only once. This chain connects TRBV10-3 to TRBJ1-2; 9 bases match TRBD1. Trimming at V came to 4 bases and at J to 1 base, leaving 10 bases not matched to a gene. The germline CDR1 and CDR2 sequences are ENHRY and SYGVKD. The CDR3 contains 17 residues. CDR3 DNA: TGTGCCATCAGTGCCGGGACAGGGACTCTTTTTAACTATGGCTACACCTTC. This encodes CAISAGTGTLFNYGYTF.

This chain links TRBV6-4 with TRBJ1-1, with a possible D match to TRBD1 (5 bases). This CDR3 has 13 residues. The V end was cut by 6 bases, the J end by 1 base, with 9 bases between. Germline values: CDR1 MRHNA, CDR2 SNTAGT. CDR3 nucleotides: TGTGCCAGCAGCGCAGGGTGGAACACTGAAGCTTTCTTT. Its translation: CASSAGWNTEAFF.

This chain joins TRBV10-2 and TRBJ2-7; unclear D gene. The CDR3 has 13 amino acids. Trimming removed 6 bases from V and 5 bases from J, with 14 bases in between. The germline V gene has CDR1 WSHSY and CDR2 SAAADI. The DNA of the CDR3 is TGCGCCAGCAGGGGCTCCCCGAACAACGAGCAGTACTTC. Amino acids: CASRGSPNNEQYF.

This chain connects TRBV7-9 to TRBJ2-3, with TRBD1 identical over 8 bases. The CDR3 has 15 amino acids. V lost 1 base, J lost 5 bases, and 5 bases stayed unmatched. CDR1 and CDR2 from the germline V gene are SEHNR and FQNEAQ (reference sequence). In DNA, the CDR3 is TGTGCCAGCAGCTTAGGTTCAGGGGGCCAAGATACGCAGTATTTT. Translation: CASSLGSGGQDTQYF. Looking up the rest from reference TRBV7-9 and TRBJ2-3 gives the full variable domain: DTGVSQNPRHKITKRGQNVTFRCDPISEHNRLYWYRQTLGQGPEFLTYFQNEAQLEKSRLLSDRFSAERPKGSFSTLEIQRTEQGDSAMYLCASSLGSGGQDTQYFGPGTRLTVL.

This clone appeared once. The chain carries TRBV7-9 and TRBJ2-3; no clear D. Germline CDR1 reads SEHNR; CDR2 reads FQNEAQ (reference sequence). The CDR3 totals 13 residues. V dropped 2 bases and J dropped 2 bases, with 5 bases sitting between them. The CDR3 spells CASSLSYTDTQYF. CDR3 in DNA: TGTGCCAGCAGCTTATCGTACACAGATACGCAGTATTTT.

The chain uses TRBV5-1 and TRBJ2-3; D perhaps matches TRBD2 (7 bases). Trimming took 0 bases from V and 5 from J, leaving 10 bases between them. The CDR3 is made up of 14 amino acids. Germline V gives CDR1 SGHRS, CDR2 YFSETQ. CDR3 in DNA: TGCGCCAGCAGCTTGGACAGGGAGGGAGATACGCAGTATTTT. Its translation: CASSLDREGDTQYF.

The chain joins TRBV10-1 to TRBJ1-4, with no clear D. Trimming cost V 8 bases and J 6 bases, with 13 bases left between them. The CDR3 sequence is 13 residues long. Germline CDR1 WNHNN, CDR2 SYGVQD (reference sequence). The CDR3 nucleotides are TGCGCCAGCCCATCCGGGTTTGATGAAAAACTGTTTTTT. Translation: CASPSGFDEKLFF.

This clone was counted a single time. V usage is TRBV30 and J usage is TRBJ2-3; D is unresolved. V was trimmed by 2 bases and J by 5 bases, leaving 14 bases between them. Per the germline V gene, CDR1 is GTSNPN and CDR2 is SVGIG (reference sequence). This CDR3 contains 14 residues. In nucleotides, the CDR3 is TGTGCCTGGAGTCGGGTTTCTACGGGAGATACGCAGTATTTT. Its translation: CAWSRVSTGDTQYF. The whole variable domain, filled in from reference TRBV30 and TRBJ2-3, reads SQTIHQWPATLVQPVGSPLSLECTVEGTSNPNLYWYRQAAGRGLQLLFYSVGIGQISSEVPQNLSASRPQDRQFILSSKKLLLSDSGFYLCAWSRVSTGDTQYFGPGTRLTVL.

This chain links TRBV7-2 with TRBJ2-7; TRBD2 matches 11 bases. The CDR3 sequence is 15 residues long. Germline CDR1 and CDR2: SGHTA and FQGNSA. Losses at the gene ends were 5 bases for V and 1 base for J; bases not matched to a gene: 4. CDR3 in DNA: TGTGCCAGCAGCATTAGCGGGAGGGGATCCTACGAGCAGTACTTC. Encoded protein: CASSISGRGSYEQYF.

CDR3 sequence (DNA): TGTGCCAGCAGCCCCCGCATGGCGGGGACAGGGGATGAAAAACTGTTTTTT. This codes for CASSPRMAGTGDEKLFF. The V gene is TRBV7-2, the J gene TRBJ1-4, with 10 bases identical to TRBD1. This CDR3 comprises 17 residues. The V and J ends lost 5 bases and 6 bases, in that order; junction bases with no gene match: 12. CDR1 and CDR2 from the germline V gene are SGHTA and FQGNSA. Based on the CDR3 plus reference TRBV7-2 and TRBJ1-4, the full variable domain is GAGVSQSPSNKVTEKGKDVELRCDPISGHTALYWYRQSLGQGLEFLIYFQGNSAPDKSGLPSDRFSAERTGGSVSTLTIQRTQQEDSAVYLCASSPRMAGTGDEKLFFGSGTQLSVL.

DNA for the CDR3: TGTGCCAGCAGCAGACTAGCGGGGGGGGTCACCGGGGAGCTGTTTTTT. Protein sequence: CASSRLAGGVTGELFF. The chain couples TRBV9 to TRBJ2-2, with 14 bases matching TRBD2. Per the germline V gene, CDR1 is SGDLS and CDR2 is YYNGEE. J was trimmed by 4 bases and V by 4 bases; bases with no gene match: 3. The CDR3 runs to 16 residues.

The rearrangement links TRBV6-4 to TRBJ1-1; no definite D call. This CDR3 comprises 13 residues. Germline CDR1 MRHNA, CDR2 SNTAGT. The germline V and J ends were trimmed by 9 bases and 2 bases, with 13 bases remaining between them. The CDR3 here is CASGETVNTEAFF. The CDR3 coding sequence is TGTGCCAGTGGGGAGACGGTAAACACTGAAGCTTTCTTT.

The chain couples TRBV19 to TRBJ1-1, with a possible D match to TRBD1 (5 bases). CDR1 is LNHDA and CDR2 is SQIVND in the germline V gene (reference sequence). V lost 1 base, J lost 3 bases, and 12 bases lay in between. The CDR3 is made up of 15 amino acids. The CDR3 bases are TGTGCCAGTAGTATAGGCTGGGGCACTGACACTGAAGCTTTCTTT. Translated: CASSIGWGTDTEAFF.

The DNA of the CDR3 is TGTGCCAGCAGCTCGGGACTCACCGAGCTCACAGATACGCAGTATTTT. Amino acids: CASSSGLTELTDTQYF. The V and J genes are TRBV13 and TRBJ2-3, with a weak D call TRBD2 (6 bases). Germline values: CDR1 PRHDT, CDR2 FYEKMQ (reference sequence). The CDR3 is 16 residues long. Trimming took off 4 bases at V and 2 bases at J, with 16 bases between the two ends.

The chain combines TRBV29-1 with TRBJ2-7; 7 bases agree with TRBD1. With 6 bases clipped from V and 5 bases from J, the junction kept 4 bases outside the gene matches. Looked up from germline, CDR1 is SQVTM and CDR2 is ANQGSEA. There are 11 residues in the CDR3. The CDR3: CSVGQRNEQYF. The CDR3 DNA reads TGCAGCGTGGGACAGCGGAACGAGCAGTACTTC.

The CDR3 coding sequence is TGCGCCAGCAGCGGGACAGCTAATGAAAAACTGTTTTTT. Translating gives CASSGTANEKLFF. The chain recombines TRBV5-1 with TRBJ1-4; TRBD1 matches at 7 bases. J gave up 3 bases and V 4 bases, and 0 bases lay outside the gene matches. The CDR3 has 13 amino acids. In germline, CDR1 is SGHRS, CDR2 YFSETQ.

The chain employs TRBV5-1 and TRBJ1-4; possible D gene TRBD1, 5 bases. Trimming shortened V by 4 bases and J by 8 bases, and 18 bases separated the two germline ends. Germline V gene sequence: CDR1 SGHRS, CDR2 YFSETQ. This CDR3 is 15 amino acids long. The CDR3 here is CASSLLGHEGEKLFF. The DNA of the CDR3 is TGCGCCAGCAGCCTGCTTGGACACGAAGGGGAAAAACTGTTTTTT.

This sequence joins TRBV5-1 and TRBJ2-5; D unresolved. Trimming took 2 bases from V and 5 from J, leaving 16 bases between them. The CDR3 length is 15 residues. Germline lookup yields CDR1 SGHRS and CDR2 YFSETQ. DNA for the CDR3: TGCGCCAGCAGCTTTCTCGACTCCTCGGTGGAGACCCAGTACTTC. It encodes CASSFLDSSVETQYF. Based on the CDR3 plus reference TRBV5-1 and TRBJ2-5, the full variable domain is KAGVTQTPRYLIKTRGQQVTLSCSPISGHRSVSWYQQTPGQGLQFLFEYFSETQRNKGNFPGRFSGRQFSNSRSEMNVSTLELGDSALYLCASSFLDSSVETQYFGPGTRLLVL.

The CDR3 region has the DNA TGTGCCAGCAGCCAAGCGGGGGGGCCCCAAAACATTCAGTACTTC. Protein product: CASSQAGGPQNIQYF. The V and J genes are TRBV6-5 and TRBJ2-4; the match to TRBD2 covers 10 bases. The CDR3 has 15 amino acids. From germline, CDR1 is MNHEY and CDR2 SVGAGI. V gave up 6 bases and J gave up 5 bases; unmatched junction bases: 7.

J is TRBJ1-2 and V is TRBV5-4; the match to TRBD1 covers 7 bases. There are 15 residues in the CDR3. The V gene's germline CDR1 is SGHNT and CDR2 YYREEE (reference sequence). V trimming: 4 bases; J trimming: 7 bases; junction bases outside the gene matches: 13. The CDR3 region has the DNA TGTGCCAGCAGCATACGGGACAGAGTGATGCTTGGCTACACCTTC. Translated, it gives CASSIRDRVMLGYTF. The full variable domain, with the rest looked up from reference TRBV5-4 and TRBJ1-2, is ETGVTQSPTHLIKTRGQQVTLRCSSQSGHNTVSWYQQALGQGPQFIFQYYREEENGRGNFPPRFSGLQFPNYSSELNVNALELDDSALYLCASSIRDRVMLGYTFGSGTRLTVV.

This chain joins TRBV19 and TRBJ2-5; D call uncertain. CDR3 length equals 14 residues. Per germline, CDR1 LNHDA and CDR2 SQIVND (reference sequence). V was shortened by 0 bases and J by 2 bases, with 7 bases between the two germline ends. CDR3 residues: CASSIEHRQETQYF. In DNA, the CDR3 is TGTGCCAGTAGTATAGAACACCGTCAAGAGACCCAGTACTTC. Full variable domain (outside the CDR3, taken from reference TRBV19 and TRBJ2-5): DGGITQSPKYLFRKEGQNVTLSCEQNLNHDAMYWYRQDPGQGLRLIYYSQIVNDFQKGDIAEGYSVSREKKESFPLTVTSAQKNPTAFYLCASSIEHRQETQYFGPGTRLLVL.

V gene TRBV11-2 combines with J gene TRBJ1-1; D unclear. The CDR3 is made up of 12 amino acids. The germline V gene has CDR1 SGHAT and CDR2 FQNNGV. V was trimmed by 5 bases and J by 2 bases, leaving 6 bases between them. The DNA for the CDR3 is TGTGCCAGCAGCGGCACAAACACTGAAGCTTTCTTT. Its translation: CASSGTNTEAFF.

CDR3 nucleotide sequence: TGTGCCAGTAGTCCGCAGGGGGCGACCGCGTACACCTTC. It is translated as CASSPQGATAYTF. This sequence joins TRBV19 and TRBJ1-2; TRBD1 matches at 8 bases. J lost 11 bases, V lost 5 bases, and 10 bases had no gene match. Germline V gene sequence: CDR1 LNHDA, CDR2 SQIVND (reference sequence). The CDR3 loop spans 13 amino acids.

The chain joins TRBV5-6 to TRBJ1-2; D not certain. V was cut by 0 bases and J by 3 bases, with 9 bases left in between. Germline lookup yields CDR1 SGHDT and CDR2 YYEEEE. CDR3 size: 14 residues. DNA of the CDR3: TGTGCCAGCAGCTTGGGACAAAATTACTATGGCTACACCTTC. Residues: CASSLGQNYYGYTF.

This clone has only one observation. The chain is built from TRBV28 and TRBJ2-7; D is possibly TRBD2 (6 bases). The CDR3 spans 13 residues. The V end lost 3 bases, the J end lost 3 bases, and 9 bases lay between the germline ends. CDR1 and CDR2 from the germline V gene are MDHEN and SYDVKM. This CDR3 reads CASSFLGGYEQYF. The CDR3 coding sequence is TGTGCCAGCAGTTTCCTGGGAGGCTACGAGCAGTACTTC.

The V gene is TRBV2, the J gene TRBJ2-3; tentatively, D is TRBD1 (5 bases). The CDR3 is 15 residues long. Trimming took off 11 bases at V and 4 bases at J, with 22 bases between the two ends. Germline V lookup: CDR1 SNHLY, CDR2 FYNNEI. The CDR3 DNA sequence: TGTGCCGGACACCCCAACAGTTTACGTCCAGATACGCAGTATTTT. This sequence encodes CAGHPNSLRPDTQYF.

This chain uses TRBV28 with TRBJ2-7; a weak D match, TRBD1 (6 bases). The CDR3 length is 14 residues. Germline CDR1 reads MDHEN; CDR2 reads SYDVKM. Deletions cut 4 bases from V and 6 bases from J, with 16 bases between. CDR3: CASSSPPAGAEQYF. The DNA of the CDR3 is TGTGCCAGCAGTTCACCACCGGCAGGGGCCGAGCAGTACTTC.

The CDR3 protein is CASSPPRTSGGATDTQYF. The CDR3 DNA follows: TGTGCCAGCAGCCCACCCCGGACTAGCGGGGGTGCCACAGATACGCAGTATTTT. The J gene is TRBJ2-3, the V gene TRBV5-4, with TRBD2 matching 13 bases. This CDR3 is 18 amino acids long. V lost 4 bases to trimming and J lost 2 bases; unmatched junction nucleotides: 10. Germline CDR1 reads SGHNT; CDR2 reads YYREEE (reference sequence).

V is TRBV18 and J is TRBJ2-7; TRBD1 might be the D (6 bases). Between the trimmed V and J ends, which lost 6 bases and 4 bases, there was a span of 13 bases. CDR1 KGHSH and CDR2 LQKENI come from the germline V gene. The length of the CDR3 is 13 residues. The CDR3 DNA follows: TGTGCCAGCTCGGCCAGGGGTGGGTACGAGCAGTACTTC. Its protein product is CASSARGGYEQYF.

The sample holds one count of this clone. J is TRBJ2-2 and V is TRBV19; 9 bases map to TRBD2. Germline trimming cut 3 bases from V and 4 bases from J; bases unmatched to any gene: 6. CDR1 is LNHDA, CDR2 SQIVND, per germline (reference sequence). CDR3 length: 16 amino acids. The CDR3 region is CASSISLAGRTGELFF. The CDR3 DNA reads as TGTGCCAGTAGTATCTCTCTAGCGGGGCGCACCGGGGAGCTGTTTTTT.